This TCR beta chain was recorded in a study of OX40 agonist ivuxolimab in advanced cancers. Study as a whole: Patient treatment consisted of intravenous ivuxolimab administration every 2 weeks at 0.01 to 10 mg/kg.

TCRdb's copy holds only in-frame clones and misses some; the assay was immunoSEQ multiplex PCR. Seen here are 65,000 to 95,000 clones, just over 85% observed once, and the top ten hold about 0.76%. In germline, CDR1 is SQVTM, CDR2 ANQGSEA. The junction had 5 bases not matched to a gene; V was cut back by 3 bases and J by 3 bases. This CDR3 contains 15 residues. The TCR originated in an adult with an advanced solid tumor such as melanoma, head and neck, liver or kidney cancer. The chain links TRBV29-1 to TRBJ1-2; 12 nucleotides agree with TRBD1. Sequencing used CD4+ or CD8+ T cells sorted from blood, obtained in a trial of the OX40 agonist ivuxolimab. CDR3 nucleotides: TGCAGCGTTGATGGGACAGGGGGCGGTTACTATGGCTACACCTTC. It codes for CSVDGTGGGYYGYTF.